A selection of T cell receptor beta chains follows, all from one sample in a study of cytomegalovirus exposure and HLA in healthy donors. Assay used: immunoSEQ multiplex PCR; TCRdb lists only in-frame clones, some missing. The sample records about 180,000 clones, about 81% being singletons. Sequenced input: PBMCs. The receptor source for this set is a woman under 40 in good health and CMV-seronegative. CDR3s include the opening cysteine and the closing phenylalanine or tryptophan. Fields, in order: V gene, D gene, J gene, clone size, CDR3 DNA, CDR3 protein. The D gene is left open where the match is weak. Expanded clones are given a class, and other clones once, few, many or no size at all.

TRBV7-9	-	TRBJ2-1	-	TGTGCCAGCAGCCAAAACGCCGGGGGTCAGGACGATGAGCAGTTCTTC	CASSQNAGGQDDEQFF
TRBV6-5	-	TRBJ2-7	once	TGTGCCAGCAAGAAGGGCCGGGGCGGGGCCTACGAGCAGTACTTC	CASKKGRGGAYEQYF
TRBV28	TRBD2	TRBJ2-7	-	TGTGCCAGCCGGACCGGGACTAGTGTCTACGAGCAGTACTTC	CASRTGTSVYEQYF
TRBV4-3	-	TRBJ1-2	-	TGCGCCAGCAGCCAAGATGGCCAGAACTATGGCTACACCTTC	CASSQDGQNYGYTF
TRBV6-5	-	TRBJ2-3	-	TGTGCCAGCAGTTACTCTGACTGGGTCACAGATACGCAGTATTTT	CASSYSDWVTDTQYF
TRBV19	TRBD1	TRBJ1-2	few	TGTGCCAGTACCGACAGGGGTCACTATGGCTACACCTTC	CASTDRGHYGYTF
TRBV5-4	-	TRBJ2-7	-	TGTGCCAGCAGCTTGGGGGGCGGGGGCCAGCAGTACTTC	CASSLGGGGQQYF
TRBV6-5	-	TRBJ1-1	-	TGTGCCAGCAGCCTACAGGGCGGAACTGAAGCTTTCTTT	CASSLQGGTEAFF
TRBV30	TRBD1	TRBJ2-2	-	TGTGCCTGGAGGGGGACAGGGTACACCGGGGAGCTGTTTTTT	CAWRGTGYTGELFF
TRBV9	TRBD2	TRBJ2-5	-	TGTGCCAGCAGCGTAAGTCTAGCGGAGGACCAAGAGACCCAGTACTTC	CASSVSLAEDQETQYF
TRBV21-1	-	TRBJ1-4	-	TGTGCCAGCAGCAAAGGGAGAGGAGCCATCAACGAAAAACTGTTTTTT	CASSKGRGAINEKLFF
TRBV27	-	TRBJ2-7	few	TGTGCCAGCAGTCCCAGGGCGACAGTCGAGCAGTACTTC	CASSPRATVEQYF
TRBV5-1	TRBD1	TRBJ2-7	-	TGCGCCAGCAGCTTGGGTACCGGACAGGGGACCCTCTACGAGCAGTACTTC	CASSLGTGQGTLYEQYF
TRBV10-2	-	TRBJ1-2	-	TGCGCCAGCAGTGAGTCTTACAAATACTATGGCTACACCTTC	CASSESYKYYGYTF
TRBV27	-	TRBJ2-3	-	TGTGCCAGCAGTTTAGGAAGGGATGGAGGGGCAGATACGCAGTATTTT	CASSLGRDGGADTQYF
TRBV5-5	-	TRBJ1-2	-	TGTGCCACCCAAATCCAAGACAGCCTTAACTATGGCTACACCTTC	CATQIQDSLNYGYTF
TRBV5-6	-	TRBJ2-5	-	TGTGCCAGCAGCTTGGGAGGGTGGGAGACCCAGTACTTC	CASSLGGWETQYF
TRBV7-2	TRBD1	TRBJ1-1	once	TGTGCCAGCAGCGTGCAGGGGGCGGGCACTGAAGCTTTCTTT	CASSVQGAGTEAFF
TRBV5-6	-	TRBJ1-4	-	TGTGCCAGCGATCTCAGGGGTAGTCGTGAAAAACTGTTTTTT	CASDLRGSREKLFF
TRBV30	TRBD1	TRBJ1-1	-	TGTGCCTGGGACAGGGTCCCTGGGGACACTGAAGCTTTCTTT	CAWDRVPGDTEAFF
TRBV25-1	TRBD1	TRBJ2-1	-	TGTGCCAGCAGTGCCACGTCCGGGACAGCTCGGGAAGAGCAGTTCTTC	CASSATSGTAREEQFF
TRBV30	-	TRBJ1-4	-	TGTGCCTGGAGTCACGAGAACCGTGAAAAACTGTTTTTT	CAWSHENREKLFF
TRBV5-1	TRBD2	TRBJ2-1	once	TGCGCCAGCAGCAGGACTAGCGGGGGGGCCAACAATGAGCAGTTCTTC	CASSRTSGGANNEQFF
TRBV28	-	TRBJ1-3	once	TGTGCCAGCAGCCCGACAGGATCTGGAAACACCATATATTTT	CASSPTGSGNTIYF
TRBV7-2	TRBD2	TRBJ2-1	-	TGTGCCAGCAGCTTAAGGTCTAGCGGGGGGAATGAGCAGTTCTTC	CASSLRSSGGNEQFF
TRBV4-3	TRBD1	TRBJ1-2	-	TGCGCCAGCAGCCAAGAAGGACAGGGAAACTATGGCTACACCTTC	CASSQEGQGNYGYTF
TRBV11-2	TRBD2	TRBJ2-7	-	TGTGCCAGCAGCTTAGGCGGGGGTACCTACTACGAGCAGTACTTC	CASSLGGGTYYEQYF
TRBV28	TRBD1	TRBJ2-1	-	TGTGCCAGCAGCCTGACAGGGGGCCTCTCCTACAATGAGCAGTTCTTC	CASSLTGGLSYNEQFF
TRBV5-8	TRBD1	TRBJ1-5	few	TGTGCCAGCAGCGTGGGGACAGAAAATCAGCCCCAGCATTTT	CASSVGTENQPQHF
TRBV4-3	TRBD2	TRBJ2-5	-	TGCGCCAGCAGCCAAGATTGGAGCGGGGGGCCGAACCAAGAGACCCAGTACTTC	CASSQDWSGGPNQETQYF
TRBV7-9	TRBD1	TRBJ1-1	-	TGTGCCAGCAGCCCTAGGACAGGGATCACTGAAGCTTTCTTT	CASSPRTGITEAFF
TRBV21-1	-	TRBJ1-5	-	TGTGCCAGCAGCAAAGCCATCCACAGGGGTAATCAGCCCCAGCATTTT	CASSKAIHRGNQPQHF
TRBV19	TRBD1	TRBJ2-7	-	TGTGCCAGTAGTATATTGGGGGCAGGGGGAGTCTACGAGCAGTACTTC	CASSILGAGGVYEQYF
TRBV19	TRBD2	TRBJ2-5	-	TGTGCCAGTAGACATAGCGGGGATGAGTACTTC	CASRHSGDEYF
TRBV7-9	TRBD1	TRBJ2-5	-	TGTGCCAGCAGCTTGACAGGGGGGGTCCAAGAGACCCAGTACTTC	CASSLTGGVQETQYF
TRBV27	TRBD1	TRBJ1-2	-	TGTGCCAACAGTTGGACAGGAGCTTTTAACTATGGCTACACCTTC	CANSWTGAFNYGYTF